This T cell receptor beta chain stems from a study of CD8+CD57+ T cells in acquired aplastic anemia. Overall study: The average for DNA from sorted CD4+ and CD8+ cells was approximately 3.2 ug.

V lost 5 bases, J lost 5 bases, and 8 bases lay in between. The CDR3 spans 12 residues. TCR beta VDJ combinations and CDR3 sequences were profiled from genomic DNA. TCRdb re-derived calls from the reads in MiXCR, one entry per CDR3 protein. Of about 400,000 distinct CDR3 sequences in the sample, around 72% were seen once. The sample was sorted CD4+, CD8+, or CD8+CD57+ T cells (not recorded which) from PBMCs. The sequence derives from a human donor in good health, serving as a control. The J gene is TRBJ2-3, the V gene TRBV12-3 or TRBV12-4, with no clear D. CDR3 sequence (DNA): TGTGCCAGCAGTAGGGCCGAAGATACGCAGTATTTT. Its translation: CASSRAEDTQYF.